This T cell receptor (beta chain) was obtained from a study of blood T cell repertoires in COVID-19. The CDR3 sequence is 11 residues long. Germline CDR1 and CDR2: LGHDT and YNNKEL (reference sequence). V gave up 10 bases and J gave up 7 bases, with 13 bases separating them. Using immunoSEQ multiplex PCR, the repertoire was profiled, and TCRdb retains in-frame clones only, with some absent. The table lists approximately 300,000 clones, more than 70% of them singletons. This rearrangement joins TRBV3-1 (or the pseudogene TRBV3-2) to TRBJ1-1; a weak D match, TRBD1 (5 bases). This TCR was recovered from a woman aged 45 to 65 with acute or convalescent COVID-19. The sequenced sample was peripheral blood. Written as DNA, the CDR3 is TGTGCCACAACGGGAGGGGTTGAAGCTTTCTTT. The encoded protein is CATTGGVEAFF.